The 31 T cell receptor beta chains listed next were all sequenced from one sample in a study of cytomegalovirus exposure and HLA in healthy donors. The PCR contained 60 Vbeta and 13 Jbeta primers. TCRdb's table, derived via immunoSEQ multiplex PCR, lists solely in-frame clones and lacks some. The table shows just under 80,000 clones, with over 60% occurring only once. The sample comprised PBMCs. These receptors came from a man aged 40-49 years in good health and CMV-seronegative.

This rearrangement joins TRBV27 to TRBJ2-3; possible D gene TRBD1, 6 bases. Trimming cost V 5 bases and J 2 bases, with 14 bases left between them. CDR1 is MNHEY and CDR2 is SMNVEV in the germline V gene (reference sequence). This CDR3 spans 15 amino acids. In DNA form, the CDR3 reads TGTGCCAGCAGTCCGCAGGGGCGGGTCACAGATACGCAGTATTTT. This translates into CASSPQGRVTDTQYF.

The rearrangement joins TRBV28 to TRBJ2-3, with TRBD1 matching 10 bases. Germline V gene sequence: CDR1 MDHEN, CDR2 SYDVKM. V trimming: 6 bases; J trimming: 5 bases; junction bases outside the gene matches: 8. The CDR3 has 15 amino acids. CDR3 sequence: CASSRQGAQGDTQYF. The CDR3 DNA sequence: TGTGCCAGCAGCCGACAGGGGGCGCAGGGAGATACGCAGTATTTT. The full variable domain, its missing parts supplied by reference TRBV28 and TRBJ2-3, is DVKVTQSSRYLVKRTGEKVFLECVQDMDHENMFWYRQDPGLGLRLIYFSYDVKMKEKGDIPEGYSVSREKKERFSLILESASTNQTSMYLCASSRQGAQGDTQYFGPGTRLTVL.

This chain uses TRBV10-3 with TRBJ2-3, with 13 bases matching TRBD2. The CDR3 is 16 residues long. The germline V gene encodes CDR1 ENHRY and CDR2 SYGVKD. The junction had 13 bases not matched to a gene; V was cut back by 10 bases and J by 6 bases. The CDR3 nucleotides are TGTGCCACGAGGGAGGGACTAGCGGGACTCATGGATACGCAGTATTTT. Amino acids: CATREGLAGLMDTQYF.

The V gene is TRBV11-2, the J gene TRBJ2-3; no clear D gene. Germline CDR1 SGHAT, CDR2 FQNNGV. Trimming shortened V by 1 base and J by 0 bases, and 8 bases separated the two germline ends. This CDR3 contains 15 residues. The CDR3 DNA sequence: TGTGCCAGCAGCTTAGGTCGGGTGAGCACAGATACGCAGTATTTT. Translated: CASSLGRVSTDTQYF.

The rearrangement links TRBV5-5 to TRBJ1-1; D not certain. Germline loops: CDR1 SGHKS, CDR2 YYEKEE (reference sequence). Trimming left V 0 bases short and J 6 bases short, with 9 bases between. There are 13 residues in the CDR3. CDR3 nucleotide sequence: TGTGCCAGCAGCTTGGCCGGTACAGCTGAAGCTTTCTTT. Protein product: CASSLAGTAEAFF.

The chain has TRBV4-3 and TRBJ2-6; the D is unclear. CDR1 and CDR2 from the germline V gene are LGHNA and YSLEER. Trimming removed 0 bases from V and 2 bases from J, with 5 bases in between. The CDR3 spans 15 residues. This CDR3 is CASSQDSPGANVLTF. CDR3 nucleotide sequence: TGCGCCAGCAGCCAAGATAGCCCTGGGGCCAACGTCCTGACTTTC.

The chain is built from TRBV19 and TRBJ1-1, with D possibly being TRBD1 (6 bases). The CDR3 has 15 amino acids. With 6 bases removed from V and 2 bases from J, the gap between germline ends came to 16 bases. The germline gives CDR1 LNHDA, CDR2 SQIVND (reference sequence). The CDR3 DNA follows: TGTGCCAGTAGCTACAGGACGGACAGTAACACTGAAGCTTTCTTT. It yields the protein CASSYRTDSNTEAFF.

This clone has just a few counts. This sequence joins TRBV10-3 and TRBJ1-4; D perhaps matches TRBD1 (5 bases). Germline CDR1 reads ENHRY; CDR2 reads SYGVKD. This CDR3 spans 15 amino acids. The V end lost 3 bases, the J end lost 4 bases, and 12 bases lay between the germline ends. CDR3 in DNA: TGTGCCATCAGTGACGGGGGAGAGCGTAATGAAAAACTGTTTTTT. Protein: CAISDGGERNEKLFF.

The chain has TRBV6-5 and TRBJ1-2; maybe TRBD1 (6 bases). The CDR3 spans 15 residues. Germline V gene lookup returns CDR1 MNHEY and CDR2 SVGAGI. Trimming removed 2 bases at V and 8 bases at J, with 18 bases between. In DNA form, the CDR3 reads TGTGCCAGCAGTTACGGCCCCGGGGGGGCTGCCGGCTACACCTTC. It encodes CASSYGPGGAAGYTF.

The rearrangement uses TRBV2 and TRBJ2-5; the D gene is possibly TRBD2 (6 bases). The last part of the DNA fits TRBJ2-7 better; the J call may be wrong. This CDR3 spans 12 amino acids. CDR1 is SNHLY and CDR2 is FYNNEI in the germline V gene. Here the CDR3 reads CASSGRGDEQYF. In nucleotides, the CDR3 is TGTGCCAGCAGTGGCCGCGGGGACGAGCAGTACTTC.

This chain joins TRBV27 and TRBJ1-5; weak D call: TRBD1 (6 bases). CDR3 length equals 16 residues. Germline V lookup: CDR1 MNHEY, CDR2 SMNVEV (reference sequence). Trimming removed 2 bases from V and 0 bases from J, with 11 bases in between. The CDR3, as DNA: TGTGCCAGCAGTTTAGGGCAGGGGCTTAGCAATCAGCCCCAGCATTTT. Amino acids: CASSLGQGLSNQPQHF.

This chain uses TRBV4-1 with TRBJ2-1, with D possibly TRBD2 on 7 matching bases. The V end was cut by 2 bases, the J end by 2 bases, with 19 bases between. The germline gives CDR1 MGHRA, CDR2 YSYEKL. The CDR3 loop spans 18 amino acids. CDR3 DNA sequence: TGCGCCAGCAGCCAACCGCAGGGAGGGGGGGGAACCTACAATGAGCAGTTCTTC. Its protein product is CASSQPQGGGGTYNEQFF.

This chain links TRBV30 with TRBJ2-6, with 8 nucleotides matching TRBD1. The germline V gene encodes CDR1 GTSNPN and CDR2 SVGIG (reference sequence). Trimming at V came to 6 bases and at J to 4 bases, leaving 8 bases not matched to a gene. There are 15 residues in the CDR3. CDR3 sequence: CACSQGAGGANVLTF. For the CDR3, the DNA is TGTGCCTGTAGTCAGGGGGCGGGAGGGGCCAACGTCCTGACTTTC. Drawing the rest from reference TRBV30 and TRBJ2-6, the complete variable domain is SQTIHQWPATLVQPVGSPLSLECTVEGTSNPNLYWYRQAAGRGLQLLFYSVGIGQISSEVPQNLSASRPQDRQFILSSKKLLLSDSGFYLCACSQGAGGANVLTFGAGSRLTVL.

The CDR3, as DNA: TGTGCCAGCAGCTTATATGTCGGTAGCAATCAGCCCCAGCATTTT. Its protein is CASSLYVGSNQPQHF. The chain carries TRBV7-2 and TRBJ1-5, with D unresolved. There are 15 residues in the CDR3. Germline-derived CDR1 and CDR2 are SGHTA and FQGNSA. Deletions cut 2 bases from V and 0 bases from J, with 8 bases between.

The rearrangement joins TRBV29-1 to TRBJ2-1; 12 positions match TRBD2. Germline CDR1 and CDR2: SQVTM and ANQGSEA. After removal of 4 bases from V and 3 bases from J, the junction contained 19 bases not matched to a gene. The CDR3 runs to 20 residues. The CDR3 region has the DNA TGCAGCGTTGTATCCCTGAAAGGACGACTAGCGGGAGATCTCTACAATGAGCAGTTCTTC. Protein: CSVVSLKGRLAGDLYNEQFF.

CDR3 loop: CASSSPQGIGYTF. The CDR3 nucleotides are TGCGCCAGCAGCTCGCCCCAGGGTATTGGCTACACCTTC. The gene calls are TRBV5-1 and TRBJ1-2; tentative D call: TRBD1 (5 bases). Trimming left V 3 bases short and J 7 bases short, with 13 bases between. This CDR3 is built from 13 residues. CDR1 is SGHRS, CDR2 YFSETQ, per germline.

The chain uses TRBV7-2 and TRBJ2-5; no firm D call. Trimming stripped 6 bases from V and 4 bases from J, with 6 bases between. Germline CDR1 SGHTA, CDR2 FQGNSA. The CDR3 contains 11 residues. DNA for the CDR3: TGTGCCAGCAGACTGCTAGAGACCCAGTACTTC. Translation gives CASRLLETQYF.

The gene calls are TRBV15 and TRBJ2-1, with 9 bases lining up with TRBD2. Germline lookup yields CDR1 LNHNV and CDR2 YYDKDF (reference sequence). After removal of 0 bases from V and 6 bases from J, the junction contained 3 bases not matched to a gene. This CDR3 has 15 residues. In DNA, the CDR3 is TGTGCCACCAGCAGAGATGGGACTAGCAGCAATGAGCAGTTCTTC. Amino acids: CATSRDGTSSNEQFF.

V gene TRBV6-6 combines with J gene TRBJ1-4; perhaps TRBD1 as D (5 bases). CDR3 size: 15 residues. CDR1 MNHNY and CDR2 SVGAGI come from the germline V gene (reference sequence). Trimming cost V 2 bases and J 8 bases, with 15 bases left between them. The chain's CDR3 is CASSYPAGRQEKLFF. The CDR3 nucleotides are TGTGCCAGCAGTTACCCGGCAGGGCGTCAAGAAAAACTGTTTTTT.

V gene TRBV28 combines with J gene TRBJ2-7, with 8 bases matching TRBD2. The CDR3 is made up of 14 amino acids. Unmatched junction bases numbered 6, after V lost 6 bases and J lost 2 bases. Germline CDR1 and CDR2: MDHEN and SYDVKM. The CDR3 sequence: CASRGTGLAYEQYF. The CDR3 coding sequence is TGTGCCAGCAGGGGGACGGGACTAGCCTACGAGCAGTACTTC. Filled out from reference TRBV28 and TRBJ2-7, the complete variable domain reads DVKVTQSSRYLVKRTGEKVFLECVQDMDHENMFWYRQDPGLGLRLIYFSYDVKMKEKGDIPEGYSVSREKKERFSLILESASTNQTSMYLCASRGTGLAYEQYFGPGTRLTVT.

The chain uses TRBV5-1 and TRBJ2-7, with TRBD2 matching 14 bases. Losses at the gene ends were 4 bases for V and 9 bases for J; bases not matched to a gene: 12. Looked up from germline, CDR1 is SGHRS and CDR2 is YFSETQ. The CDR3 runs to 16 residues. For the CDR3, the DNA is TGCGCCAGCAGCACAATCCCGGGACTAGCGGGAGCGCTGCAGTACTTC. Encoded protein: CASSTIPGLAGALQYF.

The chain employs TRBV20-1 and TRBJ1-1, with a tentative D call TRBD1 (6 bases). V lost 3 bases and J lost 6, with 8 bases in between. Germline V CDR1 and CDR2: DFQATT, SNEGSKA (reference sequence). CDR3 length: 11 amino acids. The CDR3, as DNA: TGCAGTGCTAGCAGGGGACCTGAAGCTTTCTTT. It codes for CSASRGPEAFF.

This clone came up a few times. The chain couples TRBV4-1 to TRBJ2-7, with TRBD2 matching over 9 bases. The CDR3 has 16 amino acids. V dropped 1 base and J dropped 7; count of bases not matched to a gene: 11. CDR1 is MGHRA, CDR2 YSYEKL, per germline. The CDR3 DNA reads as TGCGCCAGCAGCCAAGTGGCTGGCGGGAGGGCGAGAGAGCAGTACTTC. Translation: CASSQVAGGRAREQYF.

The chain employs TRBV9 and TRBJ1-2; unclear D gene. V was cut by 0 bases and J by 0 bases, with 12 bases left in between. Germline lookup yields CDR1 SGDLS and CDR2 YYNGEE. This CDR3 is 16 amino acids long. CDR3 loop: CASSVAAANPNYGYTF. The CDR3 nucleotides read TGTGCCAGCAGCGTAGCGGCAGCGAATCCTAACTATGGCTACACCTTC.

In this sample, this clone turned up once. The chain carries TRBV4-3 and TRBJ1-2; D perhaps matches TRBD1 (5 bases). V was clipped by 0 bases and J by 5 bases, with 13 bases between them. Germline V gene lookup returns CDR1 LGHNA and CDR2 YSLEER. This CDR3 spans 15 amino acids. The CDR3 DNA follows: TGCGCCAGCAGCCAAGATGTGCAGGGAGGGTATGGCTACACCTTC. Its translation is CASSQDVQGGYGYTF.

This sequence joins TRBV6-5 and TRBJ2-7; TRBD1 might be the D (6 bases). Germline CDR1 and CDR2: MNHEY and SVGAGI. CDR3 length: 13 residues. The V and J ends lost 10 bases and 7 bases respectively, with 20 bases between them. This chain's CDR3 is CATTTGEAGEQYF. Here the CDR3 DNA reads TGTGCCACCACGACAGGAGAAGCTGGGGAGCAGTACTTC.

This chain joins TRBV19 and TRBJ2-2; D is unclear. The CDR3 totals 15 residues. Germline CDR1 is LNHDA and CDR2 is SQIVND (reference sequence). Trimming took off 3 bases at V and 6 bases at J, with 14 bases between the two ends. CDR3 protein: CASSILARRSGELFF. CDR3 bases: TGTGCCAGTAGTATTCTGGCTCGGAGATCCGGGGAGCTGTTTTTT.

The CDR3 nucleotides are TGTGCCAGTAGTATAGGTCCCGGGACAGGTAGCAATCAGCCCCAGCATTTT. Translating gives CASSIGPGTGSNQPQHF. The V call is TRBV19, the J call TRBJ1-5; 8 bases map to TRBD1. CDR1 is LNHDA, CDR2 SQIVND, per germline (reference sequence). The CDR3 runs to 17 residues. Losses at the gene ends were 1 base for V and 0 bases for J; bases not matched to a gene: 5.

The chain carries TRBV6-5 and TRBJ1-1, with D tentatively TRBD1 (5 bases). V lost 7 bases and J lost 10, with 16 bases in between. Germline loops: CDR1 MNHEY, CDR2 SVGAGI. This CDR3 contains 12 residues. DNA of the CDR3: TGTGCCAGCACTCCGGGGCGGGGGAGAGCTTTCTTT. It encodes CASTPGRGRAFF.

This rearrangement joins TRBV6-5 to TRBJ1-1; D is unclear. The V end was cut by 2 bases, the J end by 3 bases, with 16 bases between. CDR1 is MNHEY, CDR2 SVGAGI, per germline. The CDR3 sequence is 16 residues long. In DNA, the CDR3 is TGTGCCAGCAGTTACCGACCCTCCGTCGGAGACACTGAAGCTTTCTTT. Its translation: CASSYRPSVGDTEAFF.

The CDR3 region is CASSLSLGRGAGANVLTF. The CDR3, as DNA: TGTGCCAGCAGTTTATCGCTGGGGAGGGGGGCTGGGGCCAACGTCCTGACTTTC. The V gene is TRBV27, the J gene TRBJ2-6, with D maybe TRBD2 (7 bases). V gave up 0 bases and J gave up 2 bases, with 14 bases separating them. Germline-derived CDR1 and CDR2 are MNHEY and SMNVEV (reference sequence). CDR3 size: 18 residues.